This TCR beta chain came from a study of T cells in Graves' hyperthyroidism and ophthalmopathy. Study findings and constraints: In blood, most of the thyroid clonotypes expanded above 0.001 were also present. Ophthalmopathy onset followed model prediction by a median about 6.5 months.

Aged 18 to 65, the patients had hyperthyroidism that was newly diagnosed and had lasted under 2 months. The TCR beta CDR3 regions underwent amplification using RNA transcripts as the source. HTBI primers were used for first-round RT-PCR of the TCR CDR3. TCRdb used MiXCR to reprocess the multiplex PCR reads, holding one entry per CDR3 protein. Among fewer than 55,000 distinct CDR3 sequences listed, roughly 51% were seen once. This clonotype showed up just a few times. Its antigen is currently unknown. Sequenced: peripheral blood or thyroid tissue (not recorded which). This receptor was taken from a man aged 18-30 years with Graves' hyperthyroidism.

The CDR3 sequence is CASSIRQLNQPQHF. As DNA, the CDR3 is TGTGCCAGTAGTATTCGACAACTCAATCAGCCCCAGCATTTT. This chain links TRBV19 with TRBJ1-5; no clear D gene. From germline, CDR1 is LNHDA and CDR2 SQIVND (reference sequence). The CDR3 consists of 14 residues. The germline V and J ends were trimmed by 3 bases and 3 bases, with 9 bases remaining between them.